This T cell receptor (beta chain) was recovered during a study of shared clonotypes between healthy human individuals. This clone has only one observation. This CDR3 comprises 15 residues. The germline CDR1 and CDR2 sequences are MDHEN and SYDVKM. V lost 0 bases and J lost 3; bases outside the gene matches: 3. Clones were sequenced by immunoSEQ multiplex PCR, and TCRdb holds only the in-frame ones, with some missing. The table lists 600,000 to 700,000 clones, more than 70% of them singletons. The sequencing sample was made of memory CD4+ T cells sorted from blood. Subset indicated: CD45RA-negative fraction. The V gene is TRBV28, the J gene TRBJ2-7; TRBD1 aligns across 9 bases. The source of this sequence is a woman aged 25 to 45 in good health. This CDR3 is CASSLWTGGIYEQYF. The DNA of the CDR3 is TGTGCCAGCAGTTTATGGACAGGGGGGATCTACGAGCAGTACTTC. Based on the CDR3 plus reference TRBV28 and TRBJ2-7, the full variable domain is DVKVTQSSRYLVKRTGEKVFLECVQDMDHENMFWYRQDPGLGLRLIYFSYDVKMKEKGDIPEGYSVSREKKERFSLILESASTNQTSMYLCASSLWTGGIYEQYFGPGTRLTVT.